This TCR beta chain was sequenced in a study of control samples from healthy donors and cancer patients. Profiled with immunoSEQ multiplex PCR; TCRdb holds only in-frame clones, not every one. The repertoire has some 130,000 clones, about 93% of them found once; the top ten carry about 1.5%. Germline trimming cut 4 bases from V and 5 bases from J; bases unmatched to any gene: 15. The germline V gene has CDR1 LGHDT and CDR2 YNNKEL (reference sequence). The CDR3 has 17 residues. This clonotype was obtained from a man aged 45-65 years with head and neck cancer. The sequenced sample consisted of PBMCs. The gene calls are TRBV3-1 (or the pseudogene TRBV3-2) and TRBJ2-7; 9 bases match TRBD2. In DNA form, the CDR3 reads TGTGCCAGCAGCCCCCATGATTCTAGCGGGACTGCCAACGAGCAGTACTTC. It is translated as CASSPHDSSGTANEQYF.